What follows is one T cell receptor (beta chain) and its context. The antigen is not known. The sequenced fragment ends 3 residues before the CDR3 boundary, so the rest is inferred from the germline J gene. This record comes from a study of T cells in women clearing cervical HPV infection. Overall study: Women with histologically confirmed HPV16-related CIN3 or worse, 2 with invasive cancer, served as cases. Blood came at first lesion visit for cases, post-clearance for controls. Study-wide points: Unknown T-cell numbers per sample may underlie the richness differences.

All donors had a single incident cervical HPV16 infection, not prevalent. Produced via immunoSEQ multiplex PCR; TCRdb's table is partial and in-frame only. This table lists around 39,000 clones. In germline, CDR1 is SEHNR, CDR2 FQNEAQ (reference sequence). CDR3 length: 12 amino acids. The ends were cut back, 5 bases at V and 7 bases at J, with 11 bases in the middle. V usage is TRBV7-9 and J usage is TRBJ1-1; D not resolved. The sequence derives from a woman aged 18 to 69 with a cervical HPV16 infection that either progressed to CIN3+ or cleared (not recorded which). Input material: blood buffy coat. The CDR3 region is CASSLLADEAFF. The sequenced part of the CDR3 DNA is TGTGCCAGCAGCCTATTGGCGGATGAA.